The 25 T cell receptor beta chains given below trace back to one sample, sequenced in a study of T cells expressing NK-cell markers. From the 5' RACE reads, TCRdb lists one entry per CDR3 protein and no DNA. Found here are approximately 440,000 distinct CDR3 sequences; the top ten clones hold more than 1.4%. The sequenced sample was blood T cells: a sorted CD56 or NKG2C T cell subset, CD4+ or CD8+ T cells, or bulk PBMC T cells (not recorded which). The receptors stem from a woman aged 45-60 years in good health.

This rearrangement joins TRBV5-6 to TRBJ2-2. Germline V gene data show CDR1 as SGHDT and CDR2 as YYEEEE. The CDR3 is 15 residues long. CDR3 protein: CASSWRRFNTGELFF. The whole variable domain, filled in from reference TRBV5-6 and TRBJ2-2, reads DAGVTQSPTHLIKTRGQQVTLRCSPKSGHDTVSWYQQALGQGPQFIFQYYEEEERQRGNFPDRFSGHQFPNYSSELNVNALLLGDSALYLCASSWRRFNTGELFFGEGSRLTVL.

The V gene is TRBV19, the J gene TRBJ2-1; TCRdb's assignment of TRBD1 cannot be checked, as there is no DNA. The length of the CDR3 is 12 residues. Germline V CDR1 and CDR2: LNHDA, SQIVND (reference sequence). CDR3 loop: CASSGTPNEQFF.

The V and J genes are TRBV12-3 or TRBV12-4 and TRBJ1-1. There are 13 residues in the CDR3. CDR3 sequence reads: CASSFRSGAEAFF.

The chain carries TRBV18 and TRBJ2-5; no DNA is available, so the TRBD1 call from TCRdb remains unchecked. Germline V gives CDR1 KGHSH, CDR2 LQKENI. This CDR3 comprises 13 residues. The CDR3 sequence: CPSSPSQSGTQYF. The full variable domain, with the rest looked up from reference TRBV18 and TRBJ2-5, is NAGVMQNPRHLVRRRGQEARLRCSPMKGHSHVYWYRQLPEEGLKFMVYLQKENIIDESGMPKERFSAEFPKEGPSILRIQQVVRGDSAAYFCPSSPSQSGTQYFGPGTRLLVL.

The J gene is TRBJ2-1, the V gene TRBV5-5; the TRBD2 assignment by TCRdb is unverifiable without DNA. Germline loops: CDR1 SGHKS, CDR2 YYEKEE (reference sequence). This CDR3 comprises 12 residues. This CDR3 is CASSLTSGSGFF. The full variable domain, its missing parts supplied by reference TRBV5-5 and TRBJ2-1, is DAGVTQSPTHLIKTRGQQVTLRCSPISGHKSVSWYQQVLGQGPQFIFQYYEKEERGRGNFPDRFSARQFPNYSSELNVNALLLGDSALYLCASSLTSGSGFFGPGTRLTVL.

The CDR3 is CASSLGYGAQPQHF. V and J are TRBV5-1 and TRBJ1-5; TCRdb's assignment of TRBD1 cannot be checked, as there is no DNA. The CDR3 contains 14 residues. The germline CDR1 and CDR2 sequences are SGHRS and YFSETQ.

This chain connects TRBV2 to TRBJ2-3; TCRdb's D gene call, TRBD2, goes unchecked for lack of DNA. The CDR3 is made up of 12 amino acids. Germline CDR1 and CDR2: SNHLY and FYNNEI. The CDR3: CASRENADTQYF.

The CDR3 sequence: CASSSDGQPQETQYF. This sequence joins TRBV2 and TRBJ2-5; TCRdb gives TRBD1 as the D gene, but with no DNA this cannot be confirmed. The germline V gene has CDR1 SNHLY and CDR2 FYNNEI. The length of the CDR3 is 15 residues.

The genes are TRBV20-1 and TRBJ2-5; TCRdb picks TRBD1, but there is no DNA to check that call. The length of the CDR3 is 14 residues. Germline V CDR1 and CDR2: DFQATT, SNEGSKA (reference sequence). This CDR3 is CSARASGGLETQYF.

This chain links TRBV20-1 with TRBJ1-1; TCRdb's D call, TRBD1, is unchecked because there is no DNA. The CDR3 totals 14 residues. The germline CDR1 and CDR2 sequences are DFQATT and SNEGSKA (reference sequence). CDR3 amino acids: CSAHTGQGGTEAFF.

V gene TRBV4-1 combines with J gene TRBJ2-7; the D call from TCRdb, TRBD1, cannot be confirmed without DNA. This CDR3 has 15 residues. CDR1 and CDR2 from the germline V gene are MGHRA and YSYEKL. CDR3 loop: CASSQVRDRAYEQYF.

V and J are TRBV20-1 and TRBJ2-7; TCRdb's D call, TRBD2, is unchecked because there is no DNA. Germline loops: CDR1 DFQATT, CDR2 SNEGSKA (reference sequence). The CDR3 contains 17 residues. This CDR3 reads CSARGGGGTSGSYEQYF.

The gene calls are TRBV10-3 and TRBJ2-5; TCRdb reports TRBD2, a call that lacks DNA to check it against. The germline gives CDR1 ENHRY, CDR2 SYGVKD. CDR3 length: 17 amino acids. The CDR3 is CAISRTGTSETQETQYF.

The J gene is TRBJ2-2, the V gene TRBV2. This CDR3 has 15 amino acids. Germline CDR1 reads SNHLY; CDR2 reads FYNNEI. The CDR3 region is CASSEKAANTGELFF.

The V call is TRBV9, the J call TRBJ2-3; TCRdb indicates TRBD2, and absent DNA this call remains unverified. The CDR3 loop spans 16 amino acids. CDR1 SGDLS and CDR2 YYNGEE come from the germline V gene. The CDR3 here is CASSVGTSGSVDTQYF. Using reference TRBV9 and TRBJ2-3 for the parts outside the CDR3, the full variable domain is DSGVTQTPKHLITATGQRVTLRCSPRSGDLSVYWYQQSLDQGLQFLIQYYNGEERAKGNILERFSAQQFPDLHSELNLSSLELGDSALYFCASSVGTSGSVDTQYFGPGTRLTVL.

This chain joins TRBV20-1 and TRBJ2-5; TCRdb designates TRBD1, a call that cannot be tested without DNA. This CDR3 region has 16 residues. Germline-derived CDR1 and CDR2 are DFQATT and SNEGSKA (reference sequence). This CDR3 reads CSARDNRAGARETQYF.

The V call is TRBV20-1, the J call TRBJ2-5. The CDR3 covers 13 residues. Germline V CDR1 and CDR2: DFQATT, SNEGSKA (reference sequence). CDR3 protein: CSAYSNARETQYF.

V is TRBV10-2 and J is TRBJ1-2; the D gene TCRdb calls, TRBD1, cannot be checked with no DNA. The CDR3 extends over 13 amino acids. Germline V gives CDR1 WSHSY, CDR2 SAAADI. The CDR3 loop is CASSEIRGAGYTF.

The chain recombines TRBV3-1 with TRBJ2-7; TCRdb selects TRBD2, and the lack of DNA leaves this call unchecked. In germline, CDR1 is LGHDT, CDR2 YNNKEL (reference sequence). The CDR3 runs 16 residues. The CDR3 sequence: CASSPRGGRAGYEQYF.

This rearrangement joins TRBV12-3 or TRBV12-4 to TRBJ2-2; with no DNA, the TCRdb D assignment of TRBD1 cannot be verified. The CDR3 has 14 residues. The CDR3 is CASSLDRARMELFF.

The rearrangement uses TRBV5-1 and TRBJ2-1; TCRdb proposes TRBD1, but this gene call is untestable without DNA. This CDR3 spans 14 amino acids. In germline, CDR1 is SGHRS, CDR2 YFSETQ. This chain's CDR3 is CASSLGQGWNEQFF. The full variable domain, its missing parts supplied by reference TRBV5-1 and TRBJ2-1, is KAGVTQTPRYLIKTRGQQVTLSCSPISGHRSVSWYQQTPGQGLQFLFEYFSETQRNKGNFPGRFSGRQFSNSRSEMNVSTLELGDSALYLCASSLGQGWNEQFFGPGTRLTVL.

The gene calls are TRBV5-1 and TRBJ2-3. Germline V CDR1 and CDR2: SGHRS, YFSETQ. The CDR3 consists of 13 residues. The chain's CDR3 is CASSQANRDTQYF.

The V call is TRBV30, the J call TRBJ2-5; TCRdb picks TRBD2, but there is no DNA to check that call. Germline V gene sequence: CDR1 GTSNPN, CDR2 SVGIG (reference sequence). The CDR3 extends over 15 amino acids. The CDR3: CAWRRRVAGGATQYF.

The gene calls are TRBV10-3 and TRBJ1-1; TCRdb reports TRBD1, a call that lacks DNA to check it against. CDR3 length: 12 residues. Germline loops: CDR1 ENHRY, CDR2 SYGVKD. CDR3 region: CAISARDREAFF.

The J gene is TRBJ2-3, the V gene TRBV2; there is no DNA to check the TCRdb D call of TRBD2. CDR3 size: 15 residues. Per germline, CDR1 SNHLY and CDR2 FYNNEI. The CDR3: CASSESVAGGNTQYF.